There are a few counts of the clone carrying this T cell receptor (beta chain). These data originate in a study of patients and donors after allogeneic stem cell transplantation. The length of the CDR3 is 14 residues. In germline, CDR1 is ENHRY, CDR2 SYGVKD. Between the trimmed V and J ends, which lost 0 bases and 5 bases, there was a span of 10 bases. TCRdb itself ran the RT-PCR reads through MiXCR, one entry per CDR3 protein. The profile shows around 160,000 distinct CDR3 sequences, around 30% of them singletons. The chain has TRBV10-3 and TRBJ1-1; possibly TRBD1 for D (6 bases). Sample: blood, either unsorted or a sorted T cell fraction (not recorded which). The TCR originated in a human donor who was either an allogeneic HSCT recipient or a stem cell or donor lymphocyte infusion donor (not recorded which). It is not recorded whose cells these are; they may come from a transplant donor. The CDR3 region is CAISESGRGTEAFF. The CDR3 bases are TGTGCCATCAGTGAGTCCGGCAGGGGAACTGAAGCTTTCTTT.